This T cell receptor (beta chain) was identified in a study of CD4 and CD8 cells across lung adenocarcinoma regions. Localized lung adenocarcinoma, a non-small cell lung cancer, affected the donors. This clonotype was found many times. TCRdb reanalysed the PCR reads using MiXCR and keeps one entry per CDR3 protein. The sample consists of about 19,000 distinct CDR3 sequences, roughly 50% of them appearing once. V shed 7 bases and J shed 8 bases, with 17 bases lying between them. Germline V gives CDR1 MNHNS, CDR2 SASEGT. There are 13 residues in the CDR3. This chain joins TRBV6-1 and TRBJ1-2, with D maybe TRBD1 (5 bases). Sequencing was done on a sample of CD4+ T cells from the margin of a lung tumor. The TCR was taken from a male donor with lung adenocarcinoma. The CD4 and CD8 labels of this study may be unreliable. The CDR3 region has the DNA TGTGCCAGCAAGAGGGGCCAGGGTGACGGCTACACCTTC. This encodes CASKRGQGDGYTF.